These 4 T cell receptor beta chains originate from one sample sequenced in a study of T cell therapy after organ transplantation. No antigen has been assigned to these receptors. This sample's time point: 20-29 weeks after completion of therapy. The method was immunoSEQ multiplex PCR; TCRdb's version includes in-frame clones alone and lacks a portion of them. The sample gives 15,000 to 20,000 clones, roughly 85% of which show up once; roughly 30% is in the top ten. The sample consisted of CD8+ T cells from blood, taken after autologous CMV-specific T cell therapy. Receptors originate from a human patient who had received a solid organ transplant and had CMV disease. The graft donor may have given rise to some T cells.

The DNA of the CDR3 is TGTGCCACCAGCACCGGGGGATTCGGCAATGAGCAGTTCTTC. It is translated as CATSTGGFGNEQFF. The rearrangement uses TRBV15 and TRBJ2-1; a weak D match, TRBD2 (6 bases). This CDR3 contains 14 residues. The germline gives CDR1 LNHNV, CDR2 YYDKDF (reference sequence). Trimming left V 4 bases short and J 6 bases short, with 13 bases between.

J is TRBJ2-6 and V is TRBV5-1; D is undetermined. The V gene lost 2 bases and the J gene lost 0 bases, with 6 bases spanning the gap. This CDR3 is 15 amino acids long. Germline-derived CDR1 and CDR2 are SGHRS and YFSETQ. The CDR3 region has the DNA TGCGCCAGCAGCTTTATCTCCTCTGGGGCCAACGTCCTGACTTTC. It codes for CASSFISSGANVLTF.

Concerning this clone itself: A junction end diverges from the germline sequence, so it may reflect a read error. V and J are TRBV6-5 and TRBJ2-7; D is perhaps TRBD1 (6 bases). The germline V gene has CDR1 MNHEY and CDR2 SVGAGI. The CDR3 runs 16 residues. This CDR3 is CASSYSPTGQSSEQYF. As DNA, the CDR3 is TGTGCCAGCAGTTACTCCCCAACAGGACAGTCCTCCGAGCAGTACTTC.

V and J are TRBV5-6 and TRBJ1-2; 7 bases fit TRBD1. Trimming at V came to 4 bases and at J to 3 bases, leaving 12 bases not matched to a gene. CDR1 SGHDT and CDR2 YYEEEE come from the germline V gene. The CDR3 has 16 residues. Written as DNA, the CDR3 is TGTGCCAGCAGCACAGAAATGACAGGGTTGGACTATGGCTACACCTTC. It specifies CASSTEMTGLDYGYTF. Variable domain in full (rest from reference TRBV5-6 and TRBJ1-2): DAGVTQSPTHLIKTRGQQVTLRCSPKSGHDTVSWYQQALGQGPQFIFQYYEEEERQRGNFPDRFSGHQFPNYSSELNVNALLLGDSALYLCASSTEMTGLDYGYTFGSGTRLTVV.